The clone carrying this T cell receptor (beta chain) was picked up many times. What it binds is not known. Where libraries were unsorted, they were derived from 2 million PBMCs stored at -80 degrees C. The cDNA was generated by 5'RACE with 10-nucleotide random UMIs. TCRdb reprocessed the 5' RACE reads with MiXCR, giving one entry per CDR3 protein. The profile shows 50,000 to 55,000 distinct CDR3 sequences, around 4% of them singletons. The data are from a study of neurological immune-mediated disorders. General observations from the study: The study phylogenetically grouped the repertoires of 18 of 34 multiple sclerosis patients into one related-CDR3 cluster, a possible signature.

Trimming left V 5 bases short and J 10 bases short, with 17 bases between. This CDR3 region has 12 residues. Germline-derived CDR1 and CDR2 are DFQATT and SNEGSKA (reference sequence). This chain uses TRBV20-1 with TRBJ2-5; no clear D. Sequencing was done on a sample of PBMCs. This TCR came from a man aged 60-69 years with multiple sclerosis. As DNA, the CDR3 is TGCAGTGCTCCTAACTACAAGGGCGACCAGTACTTC. Amino acid sequence: CSAPNYKGDQYF.